This TCR beta chain was sequenced in a study of cytomegalovirus exposure and HLA in healthy donors. This CDR3 spans 13 amino acids. V dropped 4 bases and J dropped 5 bases, with 12 bases sitting between them. The germline V gene encodes CDR1 SGHRS and CDR2 YFSETQ. Researchers ran the PCR with 60 Vbeta and 13 Jbeta primers. Sequenced by immunoSEQ multiplex PCR; TCRdb stores in-frame clones only, minus some. Found here are roughly 130,000 clones, 6.5% to 9.5% of them singletons; the top ten hold 5.5%. This clone was seen more than once but under ten times. Sequencing input: PBMCs. The rearrangement uses TRBV5-1 and TRBJ1-1, with D maybe TRBD1 (5 bases). The sequence derives from a man in his forties in good health and CMV-seronegative. The CDR3 protein is CASSGAGMTEAFF. The CDR3 nucleotides read TGCGCCAGCAGCGGAGCAGGGATGACTGAAGCTTTCTTT.